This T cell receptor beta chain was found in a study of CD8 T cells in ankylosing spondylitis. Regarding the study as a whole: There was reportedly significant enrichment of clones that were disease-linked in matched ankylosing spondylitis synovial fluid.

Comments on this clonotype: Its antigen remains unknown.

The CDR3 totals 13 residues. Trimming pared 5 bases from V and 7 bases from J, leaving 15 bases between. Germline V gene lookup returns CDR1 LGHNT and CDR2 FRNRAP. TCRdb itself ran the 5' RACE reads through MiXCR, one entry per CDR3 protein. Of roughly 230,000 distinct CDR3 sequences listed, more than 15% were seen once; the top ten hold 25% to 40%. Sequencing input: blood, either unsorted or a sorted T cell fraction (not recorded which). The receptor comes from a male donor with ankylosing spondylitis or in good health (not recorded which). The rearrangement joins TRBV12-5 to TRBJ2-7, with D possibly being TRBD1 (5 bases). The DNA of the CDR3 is TGTGCTAGTGGTCTGGACAAGAGTTTTGAGCAGTACTTC. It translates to CASGLDKSFEQYF.